This T cell receptor (beta chain) derives from a study of T-cell reconstitution after alpha-beta-depleted transplantation in children (dated by TCRdb to about 2016). With respect to the entire study: Using TCR repertoire profiling, the study quantitatively followed how T-cell immune reconstitution unfolded in children after TCRalphabeta/CD19-depleted allogeneic hematopoietic cell transplantation.

This clonotype was detected ten times or more. This clone's antigen is unknown. Nothing much larger sits one base from this clone, and base qualities are not available. Libraries came from PCR. TCRdb records Illumina HiSeq 2500 as the sequencer. TCR library preparation used molecular barcoding, with unique molecular identifiers applied to normalize quantification of the TCRbeta repertoire. TCRdb reran the public reads through fastp at Q25 and MiXCR, keeping productive beta chains. Here each entry gathers all rows of one CDR3 protein and keeps the most common genes and DNA. Counted in this sample were 350,000 to 400,000 distinct CDR3 sequences; roughly 14% of them appeared once. The top ten hold 3.5% to 4.5% of the sample. The CDR3, from cysteine to phenylalanine, totals 15 residues. Only the CDR3 portion is preserved as DNA: 45 bases, with reading frame beginning at the first base. Relative to germline, V is missing 5 bases and J is missing 7 bases, with 10 bases of the junction outside any gene match.

The chain is encoded by TRBV12-3 or TRBV12-4 joined to TRBJ1-4; a stretch of 7 junction bases matches TRBD1. The TCR originated in a human donor who donated a stem cell graft to a child with Fanconi anemia. The sequencing used PBMCs, collected from the stem cell graft. At the DNA level, the sequence is TGTGCCAGCAGTCCGACAGGGACACTGGGTGAAAAACTGTTTTTT. This codes for CASSPTGTLGEKLFF.